Below are 19 T cell receptor beta chains sequenced from a single sample in a study of response to subunit inactivated influenza vaccine. TCRdb re-called the RT-PCR reads with MiXCR, one entry per CDR3 protein. The sample includes around 710,000 distinct CDR3 sequences, about 15% of them seen just once. The sequencing used PBMCs from blood, collected around 15 days before vaccination. The receptors here all came from a man aged 45 to 65 who received an inactivated influenza vaccine.

This clonotype was seen more than once but under ten times. The genes are TRBV7-6 and TRBJ2-1, with 8 positions matching TRBD2. This CDR3 contains 15 residues. Per germline, CDR1 SGHVS and CDR2 FNYEAQ. The trim removed 5 bases at V and 4 bases at J, leaving 7 bases unmatched. CDR3 in amino acids: CASSATSGKYNEQFF. CDR3 nucleotides: TGTGCCAGCAGCGCAACTAGCGGAAAATACAATGAGCAGTTCTTC.

The rearrangement joins TRBV12-3 or TRBV12-4 to TRBJ2-2, with 7 positions matching TRBD2. With 4 bases clipped from V and 4 bases from J, the junction kept 3 bases outside the gene matches. The CDR3 covers 14 residues. The CDR3 loop reads CASSSGGATGELFF. CDR3 bases: TGTGCCAGCAGTTCGGGAGGCGCCACCGGGGAGCTGTTTTTT.

The V and J genes are TRBV20-1 and TRBJ2-5; 9 bases line up with TRBD2. CDR1 and CDR2 (germline): DFQATT, SNEGSKA (reference sequence). CDR3 length: 17 amino acids. The CDR3 spells CSARKFGTSRAQETQYF. The CDR3 DNA reads as TGCAGCGCAAGGAAGTTCGGGACTAGCAGGGCACAAGAGACCCAGTACTTC.

The chain employs TRBV11-2 and TRBJ2-3, with 8 nucleotides matching TRBD2. CDR1 is SGHAT, CDR2 FQNNGV, per germline. Germline trimming cut 6 bases from V and 4 bases from J; bases unmatched to any gene: 6. CDR3 size: 14 residues. CDR3 amino acids: CASRPGLAADTQYF. DNA for the CDR3: TGTGCCAGCAGACCAGGACTAGCAGCAGATACGCAGTATTTT.

This clonotype has more than one count but fewer than ten. The rearrangement joins TRBV12-3 or TRBV12-4 to TRBJ2-5; D might be TRBD1 or TRBD2, each matching 5 bases. The CDR3 consists of 15 residues. The V and J ends lost 3 bases and 5 bases respectively, with 16 bases between them. CDR3 protein: CASSLAGTGGETQYF. As DNA, the CDR3 is TGTGCCAGCAGTTTGGCCGGGACCGGCGGGGAGACCCAGTACTTC.

DNA of the CDR3: TGCGCCAGCAGCCAAGGTCCGGGGCGAAACACAGATACGCAGTATTTT. Translated, it gives CASSQGPGRNTDTQYF. V gene TRBV4-1 combines with J gene TRBJ2-3; D assignment may be TRBD1 or TRBD2 (5 bases each). This CDR3 has 16 residues. CDR1 and CDR2 (germline): MGHRA, YSYEKL. With 1 base removed from V and 2 bases from J, the gap between germline ends came to 13 bases.

The table lists this clonotype with a few counts. The rearrangement joins TRBV11-1 to TRBJ1-1, with D perhaps matching TRBD1 (5 bases). Germline V gene sequence: CDR1 SGHAT, CDR2 FQDESV (reference sequence). This CDR3 is 18 amino acids long. Trimming took 5 bases from V and 0 from J, leaving 22 bases between them. In DNA form, the CDR3 reads TGTGCCAGCAGCGGGGGATGGCGGCGCGTTCCAATGAACACTGAAGCTTTCTTT. It encodes CASSGGWRRVPMNTEAFF. The whole variable domain, remainder taken from reference TRBV11-1 and TRBJ1-1, is EAEVAQSPRYKITEKSQAVAFWCDPISGHATLYWYRQILGQGPELLVQFQDESVVDDSQLPKDRFSAERLKGVDSTLKIQPAELGDSAMYLCASSGGWRRVPMNTEAFFGQGTRLTVV.

The gene calls are TRBV11-2 and TRBJ2-3; D unresolved. This CDR3 is 16 amino acids long. V lost 2 bases, J lost 0 bases, and 12 bases lay in between. CDR1 SGHAT and CDR2 FQNNGV come from the germline V gene. CDR3 protein: CASSLRRTTSTDTQYF. CDR3 bases: TGTGCCAGCAGCTTAAGGCGAACAACTAGCACAGATACGCAGTATTTT.

In this sample, this clonotype turned up a few times. The rearrangement links TRBV7-2 to TRBJ2-5; 10 bases map to TRBD1. The CDR3 is 14 amino acids. The V gene's germline CDR1 is SGHTA and CDR2 FQGNSA. Trimming cost V 9 bases and J 2 bases; bases outside gene matches: 6. CDR3 sequence: CASTLDRGQETQYF. The CDR3 coding sequence is TGTGCCAGTACATTGGACAGGGGGCAAGAGACCCAGTACTTC.

This clonotype came up many times. The J gene is TRBJ2-1, the V gene TRBV12-3 or TRBV12-4, with 13 bases aligning to TRBD2. Trimming removed 7 bases from V and 9 bases from J; junction bases left unmatched: 9. The CDR3 is 15 residues long. The DNA of the CDR3 is TGTGCCAGCACCCGGACTAGCGGGAGTGCTTCTGAGCAGTTCTTC. Translation gives CASTRTSGSASEQFF.

On this clonotype itself: Sequence at one end of the junction differs from germline and may be a read error. The V call is TRBV20-1, the J call TRBJ2-3; TRBD2 agrees at 8 bases. The V gene's germline CDR1 is DFQATT and CDR2 SNEGSKA (reference sequence). There are 15 residues in the CDR3. The CDR3 DNA reads as TGCAGTGCTAGAGATCAGTGGCGGGGGGTAGATACCCAGTATTTT. As protein: CSARDQWRGVDTQYF.

Worth noting for this clonotype: Sequence at one end of the junction differs from germline and may be a read error. The chain uses TRBV28 and TRBJ2-7, with 9 bases identical to TRBD2. This CDR3 spans 10 amino acids. Germline V gene data show CDR1 as MDHEN and CDR2 as SYDVKM. This CDR3 reads CVSGSYEQYF. The CDR3 nucleotides read TGCGTTAGCGGGAGTTACGAGCAGTACTTC.

This clonotype was detected a few times. V gene TRBV5-1 combines with J gene TRBJ1-1; D unresolved. Germline lookup yields CDR1 SGHRS and CDR2 YFSETQ. CDR3 length: 13 residues. Trimming took off 2 bases at V and 8 bases at J, with 13 bases between the two ends. CDR3 nucleotides: TGCGCCAGCAGCTTTGCCCTGAACGCCGAAGCTTTCTTT. Protein: CASSFALNAEAFF.

This sequence joins TRBV12-3 or TRBV12-4 and TRBJ2-5; TRBD2 aligns across 9 bases. This CDR3 is built from 15 residues. The V and J ends lost 6 bases and 9 bases, in that order; junction bases with no gene match: 14. CDR3 residues: CASSPGAGGRISQYF. The DNA of the CDR3 is TGTGCCAGCAGCCCGGGAGCGGGGGGTCGCATTTCCCAGTACTTC.

The sample holds a few counts of this clonotype. The rearrangement links TRBV20-1 to TRBJ2-3, with 9 bases matching TRBD1. Germline V gene lookup returns CDR1 DFQATT and CDR2 SNEGSKA (reference sequence). Trimming took 0 bases from V and 2 from J; bases not matched to a gene: 6. The CDR3 sequence is 16 residues long. The chain's CDR3 is CSARDIGTGFTDTQYF. The DNA for the CDR3 is TGCAGTGCTAGAGATATTGGGACAGGGTTCACAGATACGCAGTATTTT.

CDR3 loop: CASSSPGQDTDTQYF. DNA for the CDR3: TGTGCCAGCTCAAGCCCGGGACAGGACACAGATACGCAGTATTTT. This chain links TRBV15 with TRBJ2-3; TRBD1 agrees at 8 bases. The germline CDR1 and CDR2 sequences are LNHNV and YYDKDF (reference sequence). The junction had 11 bases not matched to a gene; V was cut back by 10 bases and J by 2 bases. CDR3 size: 15 residues. Complete variable domain (other parts from reference TRBV15 and TRBJ2-3): DAMVIQNPRYQVTQFGKPVTLSCSQTLNHNVMYWYQQKSSQAPKLLFHYYDKDFNNEADTPDNFQSRRPNTSFCFLDIRSPGLGDTAMYLCASSSPGQDTDTQYFGPGTRLTVL.

This clonotype was counted between two and nine times. The V and J genes are TRBV7-2 and TRBJ1-5, with TRBD1 matching over 7 bases. The CDR3 has 13 residues. Germline CDR1 and CDR2: SGHTA and FQGNSA. Trimming took 1 base from V and 10 from J; bases not matched to a gene: 4. CDR3 sequence (DNA): TGTGCCAGCAGCTTAGGACAGGGTGGACCCCAGCATTTT. Translating it yields CASSLGQGGPQHF.

This clonotype was seen a few times. Here the CDR3 reads CASSKGTSGRYGGEQFF. CDR3 coding DNA: TGTGCCAGCAGCAAAGGGACTAGCGGGAGATATGGGGGTGAGCAGTTCTTC. V and J are TRBV7-3 and TRBJ2-1; 14 positions match TRBD2. The CDR3 has 17 residues. The trim removed 5 bases at V and 9 bases at J, leaving 12 bases unmatched. From germline, CDR1 is SGHTA and CDR2 FQGTGA.

The chain uses TRBV24-1 and TRBJ2-4; TRBD1 matches 7 bases. Losses at the gene ends were 2 bases for V and 4 bases for J; bases not matched to a gene: 4. The V gene's germline CDR1 is KGHDR and CDR2 SFDVKD. CDR3 length equals 15 residues. The CDR3 sequence: CATSDSGQVKNIQYF. The DNA of the CDR3 is TGTGCCACCAGTGATTCAGGACAGGTGAAAAACATTCAGTACTTC.